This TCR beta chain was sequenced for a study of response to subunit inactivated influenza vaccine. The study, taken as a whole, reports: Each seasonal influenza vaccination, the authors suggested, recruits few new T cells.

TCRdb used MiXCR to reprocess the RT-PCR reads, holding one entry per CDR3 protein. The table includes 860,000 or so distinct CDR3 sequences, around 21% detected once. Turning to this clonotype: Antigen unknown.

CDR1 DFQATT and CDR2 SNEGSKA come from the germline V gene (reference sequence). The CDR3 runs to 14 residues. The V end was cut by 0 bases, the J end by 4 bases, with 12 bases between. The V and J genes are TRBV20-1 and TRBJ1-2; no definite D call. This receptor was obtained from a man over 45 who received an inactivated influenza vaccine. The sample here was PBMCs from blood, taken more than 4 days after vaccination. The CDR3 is CSARDGSVSYGYTF. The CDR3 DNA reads TGCAGTGCTAGAGATGGATCAGTCTCCTATGGCTACACCTTC.